The rows below give T cell receptor beta chains drawn from one sample of a study of blood T cells in healthy people across ages. TCRdb independently ran MiXCR on the 5' RACE reads; one entry per CDR3 protein. Altogether about 700,000 distinct CDR3 sequences are present, roughly 30% being singletons, with the ten largest covering less than 20%. The sample taken for sequencing was blood. These receptors all stem from a woman of 80 years or more in good health. The CDR3 runs from the conserved cysteine through the conserved F or W. D genes are given only for firm matches. Part of the rows lack a size; the others show once, few, many or a class for expanded clones.

>TRBD1|TRBJ1-2|18|-|TRBV28
TGTGCCAGCAGTCTTACGACGGGTGGGGACAGCCCTGGGGGCGGCTACACCTTC
CASSLTTGGDSPGGGYTF
>TRBD1|TRBJ1-5|15|-|TRBV10-2
TGCGCCAGCAGTGGGACAGGCGGGGGGCATCAGCCCCAGCATTTT
CASSGTGGGHQPQHF
>-|TRBJ2-7|15|-|TRBV2
TGTGCCAGCAGTGAAGGCAAGGCGGGATTCTACGAGCAGTACTTC
CASSEGKAGFYEQYF
>-|TRBJ2-5|13|many|TRBV4-3
TGCGCCAGCAGCCCAACCGGCAGCGGGACCCAGTACTTC
CASSPTGSGTQYF
>TRBD1|TRBJ1-2|13|many|TRBV7-3
TGTGCCAGCAGCCCGGACAGGGGCTATGGCTACACCTTC
CASSPDRGYGYTF
>-|TRBJ2-7|15|many|TRBV10-3
TGTGCCATCAGTGAGTCCCTTCTTAAGGGCTACGAGCAGTACTTC
CAISESLLKGYEQYF
>TRBD2|TRBJ2-1|14|-|TRBV6-2/TRBV6-3
TGTGCCAGCCTTAGCGGGGGAAATTACAATGAGCAGTTCTTC
CASLSGGNYNEQFF
>TRBD2|TRBJ2-2|16|-|TRBV6-6
TGTGCCAGCAGTTTTGCGGGGGGGCGGTCAGCCGGGGAGCTGTTTTTT
CASSFAGGRSAGELFF
>TRBD1|TRBJ1-2|15|-|TRBV7-9
TGTGCCAGCAGCAACAGGGACAGGGGTATGCGCGGCTACACCTTC
CASSNRDRGMRGYTF
>-|TRBJ2-7|12|many|TRBV20-1
TGCAGTGCTAGGGTAACATCGCGGGAGCAGTACTTC
CSARVTSREQYF
>TRBD1|TRBJ1-1|14|many|TRBV12-3/TRBV12-4
TGTGCCAGCAGGCTGACAGGGCCGCACACTGAAGCTTTCTTT
CASRLTGPHTEAFF
>TRBD1|TRBJ1-2|13|few|TRBV7-2
TGTGCCAACAGCCCGGGACAGGGCTGTGGCTACACCTTC
CANSPGQGCGYTF
>TRBD1|TRBJ1-1|13|few|TRBV10-3
TGTGCCATCAGTGAATCGGGACAGGGAGAAGCTTTCTTT
CAISESGQGEAFF
>-|TRBJ2-7|11|few|TRBV2
TGTGCCAGCACCGAGTACAATGAGCAGTACTTC
CASTEYNEQYF
>TRBD1|TRBJ2-7|15|few|TRBV11-1
TGTGCCAGCAGCTCAGGACAGGGGAGAAACTACGAGCAGTACTTC
CASSSGQGRNYEQYF
>-|TRBJ2-7|12|many|TRBV20-1
TGCAGTGCTAGAGGGCATATTTACGAGCAGTACTTC
CSARGHIYEQYF
>TRBD1|TRBJ2-5|15|few|TRBV30
TGTGCCTGGAGCTACCCGACAGGGGTGGGAGAGACCCAGTACTTC
CAWSYPTGVGETQYF
>TRBD1|TRBJ2-1|15|many|TRBV6-1
TGTGCCAGCAGTGAACGGACAGGAGCCTTTGATGAGCAGTTCTTC
CASSERTGAFDEQFF
>-|TRBJ1-1|11|few|TRBV20-1
TGCACTGGACAGAGTAACACTGAAGCTTTCTTT
CTGQSNTEAFF
>-|TRBJ1-2|18|once|TRBV5-4
TGTGCCAGCAGGGTCTCCAAGGGAACTATGAACGGATTCTATGGCTACACCTTC
CASRVSKGTMNGFYGYTF
>TRBD1|TRBJ2-7|13|many|TRBV7-2
TGTGCCAGCAGCGGCCGACAGGGCAGCGAGCAGTACTTC
CASSGRQGSEQYF
>-|TRBJ2-3|16|-|TRBV7-9
TGTGCCAGCAGCTACGACGGGGGGCCCCCCACAGATACGCAGTATTTT
CASSYDGGPPTDTQYF
>-|TRBJ2-2|13|once|TRBV12-3/TRBV12-4
TGTGCCAGCAGCACCAAGGGCCCCGGGGAGCTGTTTTTT
CASSTKGPGELFF
>TRBD1|TRBJ1-1|15|-|TRBV12-3/TRBV12-4
TGTGCCAGCAGTTTGCACAGGGGCATGGGCACTGAAGCTTTCTTT
CASSLHRGMGTEAFF
>TRBD1|TRBJ1-3|16|few|TRBV12-3/TRBV12-4
TGTGCCAGCAGCCGGCAGGGGGCTTCGTCTGGAAACACCATATATTTT
CASSRQGASSGNTIYF
>TRBD1|TRBJ2-7|15|many|TRBV5-1
TGCGCCAGCAGCCAAAATCTGGGACAGTCGATGGAGCAGTACTTC
CASSQNLGQSMEQYF
>-|TRBJ2-1|15|few|TRBV5-4
TGTGCCAGCAGCCCTGGGGGGAACTCCCACAATGAGCAGTTCTTC
CASSPGGNSHNEQFF
>TRBD1|TRBJ1-5|18|many|TRBV6-5
TGTGCCAGCAGTTACTCCGGGAACAGGGGGTTTGGGGATCAGCCCCAGCATTTT
CASSYSGNRGFGDQPQHF
>TRBD2|TRBJ2-3|15|many|TRBV3-1
TGTGCCAGCAGCTGGCGGGGGGGCGTAACAGATACGCAGTATTTT
CASSWRGGVTDTQYF
>-|TRBJ2-1|12|many|TRBV2
TGTGCCAGCAGTGAGGGACTGGTTGAGCAGTTCTTC
CASSEGLVEQFF
>-|TRBJ1-1|15|few|TRBV14
TGTGCCAGCAGCCAAGAACTCGGGAAGAACACTGAAGCTTTCTTT
CASSQELGKNTEAFF
>-|TRBJ2-7|13|many|TRBV19
TGTGCCAGTAGTGTTCAAAAGGAGGGGTCCCAGTACTTC
CASSVQKEGSQYF
>-|TRBJ2-7|14|many|TRBV30
TGTGCCTGGAGTGTACCAGGCTACTGGTACGAGCAGTACTTC
CAWSVPGYWYEQYF
>-|TRBJ1-6|12|-|TRBV20-1
TGCAGTGCTAGAGAAGGGGGATCACCCCCCCACTTT
CSAREGGSPPHF
>-|TRBJ1-5|14|many|TRBV12-3/TRBV12-4
TGTGCCAGCAGTTCAGCCGGGCGGATTCAGCCCCAGCATTTT
CASSSAGRIQPQHF
>-|TRBJ1-1|13|-|TRBV20-1
TGCAGTGCTAGTGGCCGGATGAACACTGAAGCTTTCTTT
CSASGRMNTEAFF
>-|TRBJ1-6|14|many|TRBV6-5
TGTGCCAGCACCTGGGACAATCCTACTTCACCCCTCCACTTT
CASTWDNPTSPLHF
>-|TRBJ2-2|14|-|TRBV29-1
TGCAGCGTTGCCGACAGAGTAAACACCGGGGAGCTGTTTTTT
CSVADRVNTGELFF